The entry below gives a single TCR beta chain sequence along with its context. Its antigen is not known. This entry is derived from a study of shared clonotypes between healthy human individuals. The wider study: The study drew on a couple of women and a few men aged 18 to 49 as donors.

Study findings and constraints: Across four donors, naive CD4 shared around 5.4%, naive CD8 less than 4%, memory CD4 2.3%, memory CD8 0.35% to 0.5%.

The table came from immunoSEQ multiplex PCR; TCRdb's copy has only in-frame clones and leaves some out. The profile shows approximately 2.5 million clones, 90% to 95% of them singletons. CD4+ cells yielded CD45RA+ naive and CD45RA-negative memory subsets. Germline V CDR1 and CDR2: SNHLY, FYNNEI. There are 14 residues in the CDR3. V was pared by 8 bases and J by 7 bases, with 9 bases of the junction left unmatched. Sequencing was performed on naive CD4+ T cells from PBMCs. Subset meaning: CD45RA+ positively selected. The chain joins TRBV2 to TRBJ2-2; 8 bases align to TRBD1. The sequence derives from a man aged 18 to 35 in good health. Some clones in this sample may be carry-over from other donors' samples. The CDR3 loop is CASEWGQVDGELFF. Written as DNA, the CDR3 is TGTGCCAGCGAGTGGGGACAGGTGGACGGGGAGCTGTTTTTT.